These T cell receptor beta chains were read from a single sample in a study of low-dose radiotherapy and immunotherapy resistance in tumors. Using its own MiXCR run on the reads, TCRdb lists one record per CDR3 protein. The sample includes about 71,000 distinct CDR3 sequences, 31% seen only once; the top ten take around 10%. Material: PBMCs, obtained before treatment. Receptors originate from a female donor with ovarian cancer. CDR3s include the opening cysteine and the closing phenylalanine or tryptophan. D genes are given only for firm matches. Some rows have no size entry. The others give once, few or many, or a class for an expanded clone.

V gene: TRBV11-2
J gene: TRBJ1-2
D gene: .
clone size: many
CDR3 DNA: TGTGCCAGCAGCTTAGTGAATCTCCCAGCTTCGTATGGCTACACCTTC
CDR3 protein: CASSLVNLPASYGYTF

V gene: TRBV20-1
J gene: TRBJ2-4
D gene: .
clone size: many
CDR3 DNA: TGCAGTGCTAGAGCTAACAGTCTGCTAGCCAAAAACATTCAGTACTTC
CDR3 protein: CSARANSLLAKNIQYF

V gene: TRBV6-6
J gene: TRBJ2-7
D gene: TRBD1
clone size: many
CDR3 DNA: TGTGCCAGCAGCTTCGTCCCGGGACAGGGGAACGAGCAGTACTTC
CDR3 protein: CASSFVPGQGNEQYF

V gene: TRBV5-4
J gene: TRBJ2-7
D gene: .
clone size: many
CDR3 DNA: TGTGCCAGCAGCTTGGCCGGGACTCTTTCCTACGAGCAGTACTTC
CDR3 protein: CASSLAGTLSYEQYF

V gene: TRBV5-6
J gene: TRBJ2-1
D gene: .
clone size: many
CDR3 DNA: TGTGCCAGCACCGTCGAAATTGGAACTATAAACAATGAGCAGTTCTTC
CDR3 protein: CASTVEIGTINNEQFF

V gene: TRBV6-5
J gene: TRBJ2-3
D gene: TRBD2
clone size: .
CDR3 DNA: TGTGCCAGCAGCAGGGGACTAGCGGGGTCCACAGATACGCAGTATTTT
CDR3 protein: CASSRGLAGSTDTQYF

V gene: TRBV20-1
J gene: TRBJ2-5
D gene: .
clone size: many
CDR3 DNA: TGCAGTGCCCGAGGGGGGACCCAGTACTTC
CDR3 protein: CSARGGTQYF

V gene: TRBV7-9
J gene: TRBJ2-3
D gene: TRBD2
clone size: many
CDR3 DNA: TGTGCCAGCAGAGCAAGTGGGACTAGCGGGAGCACAGATACGCAGTATTTT
CDR3 protein: CASRASGTSGSTDTQYF

V gene: TRBV19
J gene: TRBJ2-6
D gene: .
clone size: many
CDR3 DNA: TGTGCCAGTAGTGTCCAACTCGCCTCTAGCGCTGGGGCCAACGTCCTGACTTTC
CDR3 protein: CASSVQLASSAGANVLTF

V gene: TRBV9
J gene: TRBJ2-5
D gene: .
clone size: .
CDR3 DNA: TGTGCCAGCAGCGCTCCAGCGCGGGGTGAGACCCAGTACTTC
CDR3 protein: CASSAPARGETQYF

V gene: TRBV11-2
J gene: TRBJ2-3
D gene: .
clone size: .
CDR3 DNA: TGTGCCAGCACCAACCCCTCGCAAGGTGGGCAGTATTTT
CDR3 protein: CASTNPSQGGQYF

V gene: TRBV24-1
J gene: TRBJ2-3
D gene: .
clone size: many
CDR3 DNA: TGTGCCACCAGTGATTCCGGGTATCTCGATACGCAGTATTTT
CDR3 protein: CATSDSGYLDTQYF

V gene: TRBV28
J gene: TRBJ2-3
D gene: .
clone size: .
CDR3 DNA: TGTGCCAGCAGTTTGCCAGGTGGGGGGGATACGCAGTATTTT
CDR3 protein: CASSLPGGGDTQYF

V gene: TRBV5-1
J gene: TRBJ1-5
D gene: .
clone size: .
CDR3 DNA: TGCGCCAGCAGAGGGGCCTTCAATCAGCCCCAGCATTTT
CDR3 protein: CASRGAFNQPQHF

V gene: TRBV10-3
J gene: TRBJ2-3
D gene: TRBD2
clone size: .
CDR3 DNA: TGTGCCATCAGTGAAGGAGCGGGAGTGGATACGCAGTATTTT
CDR3 protein: CAISEGAGVDTQYF

V gene: TRBV18
J gene: TRBJ2-3
D gene: TRBD2
clone size: .
CDR3 DNA: TGTGCCAGCTCACCGATCGGGGGGACCACAGATACGCAGTATTTT
CDR3 protein: CASSPIGGTTDTQYF

V gene: TRBV7-9
J gene: TRBJ1-1
D gene: .
clone size: many
CDR3 DNA: TGTGCCAGCAGCTTTTCCCCCAGGCGGGGGATGAACACTGAAGCTTTCTTT
CDR3 protein: CASSFSPRRGMNTEAFF

V gene: TRBV7-2
J gene: TRBJ1-1
D gene: .
clone size: many
CDR3 DNA: TGTGCCAGCAGCTTAAAGAGTTCCTTGTCGAGGGGGGCAGGGATGAACACTGAAGCTTTCTTT
CDR3 protein: CASSLKSSLSRGAGMNTEAFF

V gene: TRBV2
J gene: TRBJ1-2
D gene: .
clone size: .
CDR3 DNA: TGTGCCAGCAGTTTTAAAGGACGGCTCAACTATGGCTACACCTTC
CDR3 protein: CASSFKGRLNYGYTF

V gene: TRBV20-1
J gene: TRBJ2-4
D gene: .
clone size: few
CDR3 DNA: TGCAGTGCTAGAGATTCCCCTGGGCGGTACTTC
CDR3 protein: CSARDSPGRYF

V gene: TRBV28
J gene: TRBJ1-5
D gene: .
clone size: .
CDR3 DNA: TGTGCCAGCAGTTTATCAGGGGATACACAGCCCCAGCATTTT
CDR3 protein: CASSLSGDTQPQHF

V gene: TRBV7-1
J gene: TRBJ2-7
D gene: .
clone size: .
CDR3 DNA: TGTGCCAGCAGACCCTCGACGGGACCCTACGAGCAGTACTTC
CDR3 protein: CASRPSTGPYEQYF

V gene: TRBV30
J gene: TRBJ2-5
D gene: TRBD2
clone size: many
CDR3 DNA: TGTGCCTGGAGGCCGGGACTAGCGGGAGTTGGGGAGACCCAGTACTTC
CDR3 protein: CAWRPGLAGVGETQYF

V gene: TRBV12-3/TRBV12-4
J gene: TRBJ1-5
D gene: .
clone size: .
CDR3 DNA: TGTGCCAGCAGCCTTGGGGGCCCTCGTCAGCCCCAGCATTTT
CDR3 protein: CASSLGGPRQPQHF

V gene: TRBV12-5
J gene: TRBJ2-3
D gene: .
clone size: many
CDR3 DNA: TGTGCTAGTGGTTTATCGCGGGAAGCAGATACGCAGTATTTT
CDR3 protein: CASGLSREADTQYF

V gene: TRBV28
J gene: TRBJ2-7
D gene: TRBD2
clone size: many
CDR3 DNA: TGTGCCAGCTGTGGCTCCCCGGGGGGAACCTACGAGCAGTACTTC
CDR3 protein: CASCGSPGGTYEQYF

V gene: TRBV6-1
J gene: TRBJ2-5
D gene: .
clone size: .
CDR3 DNA: TGTGCCAGCAGTGAAGTCGCGAGGGGGAAGAGGACCCAGTACTTC
CDR3 protein: CASSEVARGKRTQYF

V gene: TRBV28
J gene: TRBJ2-7
D gene: .
clone size: .
CDR3 DNA: TGTGCCAGCAGTCCATGGGGGGGGCGGGAGCAGTACTTC
CDR3 protein: CASSPWGGREQYF

V gene: TRBV6-2/TRBV6-3
J gene: TRBJ2-4
D gene: .
clone size: .
CDR3 DNA: TGTGCCAGCAGGACCAATGAGGGCAACATTCAGTACTTC
CDR3 protein: CASRTNEGNIQYF

V gene: TRBV5-1
J gene: TRBJ2-1
D gene: TRBD2
clone size: many
CDR3 DNA: TGCGCCAGCAAATCTGACGGGGGGGCCAGCTCCTACAATGAGCAGTTCTTC
CDR3 protein: CASKSDGGASSYNEQFF

V gene: TRBV29-1
J gene: TRBJ2-1
D gene: TRBD1
clone size: many
CDR3 DNA: TGCAGCGTTCTTCCACAGGGGGGTTACTACAATGAGCAGTTCTTC
CDR3 protein: CSVLPQGGYYNEQFF

V gene: TRBV2
J gene: TRBJ2-7
D gene: .
clone size: .
CDR3 DNA: TGTGCCAGCAGGTCCCCCGGGACACCCGCCCACGAGCAGTACTTC
CDR3 protein: CASRSPGTPAHEQYF

V gene: TRBV27
J gene: TRBJ1-6
D gene: TRBD1
clone size: .
CDR3 DNA: TGTGCCAGCAGAACAGGGGGCGGTTCACCCCTCCACTTT
CDR3 protein: CASRTGGGSPLHF

V gene: TRBV28
J gene: TRBJ2-6
D gene: .
clone size: few
CDR3 DNA: TGTGCCAGTGCGGGGCTTCTCCCTGGGGCCAACGTCCTGACTTTC
CDR3 protein: CASAGLLPGANVLTF

V gene: TRBV11-2
J gene: TRBJ2-7
D gene: TRBD2
clone size: .
CDR3 DNA: TGTGCCAGCAGCTTAGTAGCGGGTACCTACGAGCAGTACTTC
CDR3 protein: CASSLVAGTYEQYF

V gene: TRBV10-3
J gene: TRBJ2-2
D gene: .
clone size: .
CDR3 DNA: TGTGCCATCGGAGTGGGCAGCAACACCGGGGAGCTGTTTTTT
CDR3 protein: CAIGVGSNTGELFF

V gene: TRBV21-1
J gene: TRBJ2-1
D gene: .
clone size: few
CDR3 DNA: TGTGCCAGCAGCAAAGCGCTTTGGTCTAGCGCCTCCTACAATGAGCAGTTCTTC
CDR3 protein: CASSKALWSSASYNEQFF

V gene: TRBV6-2/TRBV6-3
J gene: TRBJ2-7
D gene: .
clone size: .
CDR3 DNA: TGTGCCAGGAGTGATCTTGGCAGAACTGAGCAGTACTTC
CDR3 protein: CARSDLGRTEQYF

V gene: TRBV13
J gene: TRBJ2-2
D gene: .
clone size: many
CDR3 DNA: TGTGCCAGCAGCCCAGAGTGGGCCCCCCGCCGAGGGGAGCTGTTTTTT
CDR3 protein: CASSPEWAPRRGELFF

V gene: TRBV19
J gene: TRBJ1-5
D gene: TRBD1
clone size: many
CDR3 DNA: TGTGCCAGTAGCCTCACAGGGGTGGTGAGTCAGCCCCAGCATTTT
CDR3 protein: CASSLTGVVSQPQHF

V gene: TRBV29-1
J gene: TRBJ2-3
D gene: .
clone size: .
CDR3 DNA: TGCAGCGTTCACACAGATACGCAGTATTTT
CDR3 protein: CSVHTDTQYF

V gene: TRBV12-3/TRBV12-4
J gene: TRBJ2-7
D gene: .
clone size: .
CDR3 DNA: TGTGCCAGCAGTTTTAGGGGGGCGAACGAGCAGTACTTC
CDR3 protein: CASSFRGANEQYF

V gene: TRBV4-3
J gene: TRBJ2-1
D gene: .
clone size: .
CDR3 DNA: TGCGCCAGCAGCCAAGACCCCTACAATGAGCAGTTCTTC
CDR3 protein: CASSQDPYNEQFF

V gene: TRBV5-6
J gene: TRBJ2-7
D gene: .
clone size: many
CDR3 DNA: TGTGCCAGCAGCGGTCCGCACGAGCAGTACTTC
CDR3 protein: CASSGPHEQYF

V gene: TRBV2
J gene: TRBJ2-7
D gene: TRBD1
clone size: .
CDR3 DNA: TGTGCCAGCAGTCGACAGGGAATGGACGAGCAGTACTTC
CDR3 protein: CASSRQGMDEQYF

V gene: TRBV6-5
J gene: TRBJ1-5
D gene: .
clone size: .
CDR3 DNA: TGTGCCAGCAGTTATGACATTAGCAATCAGCCCCAGCATTTT
CDR3 protein: CASSYDISNQPQHF

V gene: TRBV10-3
J gene: TRBJ2-5
D gene: TRBD1
clone size: many
CDR3 DNA: TGTGCCATCAGTACGGGACAGGAACAAGAGACCCAGTACTTC
CDR3 protein: CAISTGQEQETQYF

V gene: TRBV13
J gene: TRBJ1-6
D gene: .
clone size: once
CDR3 DNA: TGTGCCAGCATCCCTTCGGGCTCCTATAATTCACCCCTCCACTTT
CDR3 protein: CASIPSGSYNSPLHF

V gene: TRBV19
J gene: TRBJ2-7
D gene: TRBD2
clone size: many
CDR3 DNA: TGTGCCAGTAGTGGGACTAGCGGACTTAAACAGTACTTC
CDR3 protein: CASSGTSGLKQYF

V gene: TRBV28
J gene: TRBJ1-2
D gene: .
clone size: once
CDR3 DNA: TGTGCCAGCAGTTTGCGTGGCGGAGGGTCGGGCTACACCTTC
CDR3 protein: CASSLRGGGSGYTF

V gene: TRBV20-1
J gene: TRBJ1-5
D gene: .
clone size: many
CDR3 DNA: TGCAGTGCTAGTAAACCCAGAATGGGCAATCAGCCCCAGCATTTT
CDR3 protein: CSASKPRMGNQPQHF

V gene: TRBV13
J gene: TRBJ2-2
D gene: .
clone size: medium-sized
CDR3 DNA: TGTGCCAGCAGCGCAGAAGCTGGGGCGAACACCGGGGAGCTGTTTTTT
CDR3 protein: CASSAEAGANTGELFF

V gene: TRBV11-3
J gene: TRBJ2-1
D gene: .
clone size: many
CDR3 DNA: TGTGCCAGCAGCTCACGGACGGGGCCGTGGGATGAGCAGTTCTTC
CDR3 protein: CASSSRTGPWDEQFF